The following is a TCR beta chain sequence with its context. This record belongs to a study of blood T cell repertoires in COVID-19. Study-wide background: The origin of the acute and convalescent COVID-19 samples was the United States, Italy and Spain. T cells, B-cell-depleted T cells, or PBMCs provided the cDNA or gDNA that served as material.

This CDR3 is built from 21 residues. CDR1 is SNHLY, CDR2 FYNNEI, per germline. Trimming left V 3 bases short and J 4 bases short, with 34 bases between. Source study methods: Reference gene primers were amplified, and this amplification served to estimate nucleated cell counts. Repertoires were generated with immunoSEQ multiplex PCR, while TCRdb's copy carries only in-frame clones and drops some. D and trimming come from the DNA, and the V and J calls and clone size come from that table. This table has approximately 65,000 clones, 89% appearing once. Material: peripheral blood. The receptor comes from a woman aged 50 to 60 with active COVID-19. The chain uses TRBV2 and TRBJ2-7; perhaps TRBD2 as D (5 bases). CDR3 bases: TGTGCCAGCAGTGATTTCTTGCCCCAATCTCGGAGGCCAGCGACACCTTACGAGCAGTACTTC. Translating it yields CASSDFLPQSRRPATPYEQYF.